The entry that follows covers one TCR beta chain sequence. What it binds is unknown. This entry belongs to a study of cytomegalovirus exposure and HLA in healthy donors. Whole-study findings and limits: Association of a missense DCLRE1C variant with TCR beta V- and J-gene trimming was reported in a later analysis.

This PCR relied on a set of 60 Vbeta primers and 13 Jbeta primers. Some clones are missing from TCRdb's copy, which holds only in-frame ones; the method was immunoSEQ multiplex PCR. The sample holds about 120,000 clones, 80% seen once. Sequencing was done on a sample of PBMCs. This receptor was identified in a female donor in good health and CMV-seropositive.

CDR3 nucleotide sequence: TGTGCCAGCAGCGTCATCCTAGCGGGGGGGCCTAATGAGCAGTTCTTC. This sequence encodes CASSVILAGGPNEQFF. The chain couples TRBV9 to TRBJ2-1; TRBD2 agrees at 12 bases. V lost 2 bases, J lost 7 bases, and 7 bases stayed unmatched. This CDR3 has 16 amino acids. Germline loops: CDR1 SGDLS, CDR2 YYNGEE.